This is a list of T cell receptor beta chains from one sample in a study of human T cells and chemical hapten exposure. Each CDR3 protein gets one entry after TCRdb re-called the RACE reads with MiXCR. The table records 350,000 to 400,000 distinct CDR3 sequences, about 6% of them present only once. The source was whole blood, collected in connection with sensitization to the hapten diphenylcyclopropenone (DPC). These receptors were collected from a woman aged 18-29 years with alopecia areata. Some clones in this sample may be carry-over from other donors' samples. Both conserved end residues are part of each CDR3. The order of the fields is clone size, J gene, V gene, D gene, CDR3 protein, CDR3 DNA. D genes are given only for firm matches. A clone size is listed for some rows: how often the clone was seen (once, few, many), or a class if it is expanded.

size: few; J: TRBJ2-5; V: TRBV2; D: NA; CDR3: CASSEAALGAETQYF; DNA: TGTGCCAGCAGTGAAGCCGCCCTGGGGGCAGAGACCCAGTACTTC
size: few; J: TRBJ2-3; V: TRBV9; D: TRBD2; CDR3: CASSVSGGLTDTQYF; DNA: TGTGCCAGCAGCGTAAGCGGGGGACTTACAGATACGCAGTATTTT
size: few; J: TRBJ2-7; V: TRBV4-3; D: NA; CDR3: CASSQDRSVGDEQYF; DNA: TGCGCCAGCAGCCAAGATCGATCTGTGGGCGACGAGCAGTACTTC
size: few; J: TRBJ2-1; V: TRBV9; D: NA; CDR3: CASSVGGGPYNEQFF; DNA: TGTGCCAGCAGCGTAGGTGGAGGTCCCTACAATGAGCAGTTCTTC
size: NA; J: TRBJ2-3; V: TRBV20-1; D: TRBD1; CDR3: CSASQGASDTQYF; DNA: TGCAGTGCTAGTCAGGGGGCTTCAGATACGCAGTATTTT
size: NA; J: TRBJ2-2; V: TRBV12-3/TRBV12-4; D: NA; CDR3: CASSLVSTGELFF; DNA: TGTGCCAGCAGTTTAGTCTCTACCGGGGAGCTGTTTTTT
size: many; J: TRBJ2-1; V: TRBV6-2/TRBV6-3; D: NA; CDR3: CASSLDFANEQFF; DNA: TGTGCCAGCAGTTTGGACTTTGCCAATGAGCAGTTCTTC
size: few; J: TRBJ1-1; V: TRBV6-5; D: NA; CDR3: CASKAGDTEAFF; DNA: TGTGCCAGCAAAGCGGGGGACACTGAAGCTTTCTTT
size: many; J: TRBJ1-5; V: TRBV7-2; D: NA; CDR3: CASSPVMGNQPQHF; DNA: TGTGCCAGCAGCCCAGTGATGGGGAATCAGCCCCAGCATTTT
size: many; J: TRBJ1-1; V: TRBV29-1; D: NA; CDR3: CSVMGELNTEAFF; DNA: TGCAGCGTGATGGGGGAGCTGAACACTGAAGCTTTCTTT
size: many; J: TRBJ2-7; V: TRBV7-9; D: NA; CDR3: CASSDASYEQYF; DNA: TGTGCCAGCAGCGACGCCTCCTACGAGCAGTACTTC
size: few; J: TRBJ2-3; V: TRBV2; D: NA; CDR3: CASSPLSAQYF; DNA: TGTGCCAGCAGTCCCCTTAGCGCGCAGTATTTT
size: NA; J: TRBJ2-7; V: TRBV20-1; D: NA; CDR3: CSALTETTYEQYF; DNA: TGCAGTGCCCTGACGGAAACCACCTACGAGCAGTACTTC
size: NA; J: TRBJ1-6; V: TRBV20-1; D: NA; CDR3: CSAWDRLRSQAPLHF; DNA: TGCAGTGCTTGGGACCGCTTGAGATCGCAAGCCCCCCTCCACTTT
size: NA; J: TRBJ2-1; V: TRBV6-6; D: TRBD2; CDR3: CASRLLAGGYNEQFF; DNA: TGTGCCAGCAGACTACTAGCGGGGGGCTACAATGAGCAGTTCTTC
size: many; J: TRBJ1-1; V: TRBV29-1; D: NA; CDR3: CSVDNLGGPGAFF; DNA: TGCAGCGTTGATAACTTGGGGGGACCCGGGGCTTTCTTT
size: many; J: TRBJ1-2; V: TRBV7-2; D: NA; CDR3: CASSSRENYGYTF; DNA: TGTGCCAGCAGCTCACGAGAGAACTATGGCTACACCTTC
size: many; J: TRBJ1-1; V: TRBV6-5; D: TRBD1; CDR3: CASSAQDREGAAFF; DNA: TGTGCCAGCAGCGCCCAGGACAGGGAAGGGGCAGCTTTCTTT
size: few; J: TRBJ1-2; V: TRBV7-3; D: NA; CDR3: CASSPDGQGGYTF; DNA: TGTGCCAGCAGCCCGGATGGGCAGGGAGGCTACACCTTC
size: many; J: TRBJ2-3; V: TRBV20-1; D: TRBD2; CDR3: CSAYKRGGRDTQYF; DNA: TGCAGTGCTTACAAGCGGGGGGGCCGAGATACGCAGTATTTT
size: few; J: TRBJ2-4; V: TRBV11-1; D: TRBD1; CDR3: CASSLGQFVGKNIQYF; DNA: TGTGCCAGCAGCTTGGGACAGTTCGTTGGCAAAAACATTCAGTACTTC
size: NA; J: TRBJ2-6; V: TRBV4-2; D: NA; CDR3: CASSPQDGGANVLTF; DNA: TGTGCCAGCAGCCCACAGGACGGAGGGGCCAACGTCCTGACTTTC
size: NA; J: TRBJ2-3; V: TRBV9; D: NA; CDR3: CASSARLEFDTQYF; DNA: TGTGCCAGCAGCGCGCGACTAGAATTCGATACGCAGTATTTT
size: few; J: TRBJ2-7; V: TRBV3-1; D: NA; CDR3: CASSQDLRDYEQYF; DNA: TGTGCCAGCAGCCAAGATCTCAGGGACTACGAGCAGTACTTC
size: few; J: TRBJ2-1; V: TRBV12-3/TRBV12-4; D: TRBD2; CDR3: CASSFSGGSSYNEQFF; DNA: TGTGCCAGCAGTTTTAGCGGGGGGAGCTCCTACAATGAGCAGTTCTTC
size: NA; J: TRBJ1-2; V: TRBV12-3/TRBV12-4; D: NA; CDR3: CASSLVTGRYGYTF; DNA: TGTGCCAGCAGTTTAGTTACAGGGAGATATGGCTACACCTTC
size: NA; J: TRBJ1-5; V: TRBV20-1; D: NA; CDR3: CSARSRLEGFRQPQHF; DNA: TGCAGTGCTAGATCGCGGTTAGAAGGATTTAGGCAGCCCCAGCATTTT
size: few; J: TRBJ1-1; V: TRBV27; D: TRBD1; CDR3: CASSKTGQGEAFF; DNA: TGTGCCAGCAGCAAAACCGGACAGGGCGAAGCTTTCTTT
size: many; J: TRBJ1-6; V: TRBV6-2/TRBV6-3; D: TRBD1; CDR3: CASTRQGANSPLHF; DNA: TGTGCCAGCACCCGACAGGGGGCTAATTCACCCCTCCACTTT
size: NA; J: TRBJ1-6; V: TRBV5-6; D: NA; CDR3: CASSPSGTMHSPLHF; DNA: TGTGCCAGCAGCCCCTCAGGGACGATGCATTCACCCCTCCACTTT
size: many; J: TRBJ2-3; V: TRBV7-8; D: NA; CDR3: CASSLAGYTDTQYF; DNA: TGTGCCAGCAGCTTAGCGGGGTACACAGATACGCAGTATTTT
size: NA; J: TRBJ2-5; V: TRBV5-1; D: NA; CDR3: CASSRSGDRLQETQYF; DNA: TGCGCCAGCAGCCGCAGCGGGGACAGGTTGCAAGAGACCCAGTACTTC
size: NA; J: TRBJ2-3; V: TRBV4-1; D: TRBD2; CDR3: CASSQDLPGLFTDTQYF; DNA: TGCGCCAGCAGCCAAGATCTTCCGGGACTATTCACAGATACGCAGTATTTT
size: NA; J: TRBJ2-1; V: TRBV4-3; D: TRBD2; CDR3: CASSQDWLAGGFSEQFF; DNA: TGCGCCAGCAGCCAAGATTGGCTAGCGGGGGGGTTTAGTGAGCAGTTCTTC
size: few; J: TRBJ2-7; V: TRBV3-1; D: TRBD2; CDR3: CASSPGLGPREQYF; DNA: TGTGCCAGCAGCCCAGGACTAGGACCTCGCGAGCAGTACTTC
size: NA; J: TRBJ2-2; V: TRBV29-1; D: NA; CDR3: CSVEWDTRSGELFF; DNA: TGCAGCGTTGAGTGGGACACCCGATCCGGGGAGCTGTTTTTT
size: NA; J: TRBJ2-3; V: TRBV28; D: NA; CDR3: CASSLSPSPGPF; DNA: TGTGCCAGCAGTTTATCCCCCTCCCCGGGGCCTTTT
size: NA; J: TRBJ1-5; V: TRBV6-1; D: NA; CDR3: CASSGQAHNQPQHF; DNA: TGTGCCAGCAGTGGACAGGCCCACAATCAGCCCCAGCATTTT
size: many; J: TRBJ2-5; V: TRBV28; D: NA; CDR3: CASSLGDTQGFFETQYF; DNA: TGTGCCAGCAGTTTAGGGGACACGCAGGGGTTTTTTGAGACCCAGTACTTC
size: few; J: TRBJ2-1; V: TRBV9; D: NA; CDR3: CASSVEDWSYNEQFF; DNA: TGTGCCAGCAGCGTGGAGGACTGGAGCTACAATGAGCAGTTCTTC
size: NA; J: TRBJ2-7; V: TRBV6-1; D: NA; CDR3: CASTDSAPYEQYF; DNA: TGTGCCAGCACAGATAGCGCACCCTACGAGCAGTACTTC
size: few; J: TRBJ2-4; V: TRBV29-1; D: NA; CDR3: CSVRGAAKNIQYF; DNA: TGCAGCGTTAGGGGGGCAGCCAAAAACATTCAGTACTTC
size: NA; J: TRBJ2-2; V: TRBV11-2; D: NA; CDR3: CASSFVRGSRRELFF; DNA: TGTGCCAGCAGCTTTGTACGGGGGAGCCGCCGGGAGCTGTTTTTT
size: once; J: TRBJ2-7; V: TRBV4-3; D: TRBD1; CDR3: CASSQDGRDRGHEQYF; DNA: TGCGCCAGCAGCCAAGATGGGAGGGACAGGGGGCACGAGCAGTACTTC
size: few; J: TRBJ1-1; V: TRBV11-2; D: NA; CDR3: CASSLQEGSEAFF; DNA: TGTGCCAGCAGCTTGCAAGAGGGTTCTGAAGCTTTCTTT
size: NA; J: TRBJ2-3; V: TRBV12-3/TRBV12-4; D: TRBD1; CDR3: CASRTRGRTDTQYF; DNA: TGTGCCAGCAGAACCAGGGGGCGCACAGATACGCAGTATTTT
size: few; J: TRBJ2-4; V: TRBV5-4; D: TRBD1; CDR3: CASSLEQGAKNIQYF; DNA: TGTGCCAGCAGCTTGGAACAGGGGGCGAAAAACATTCAGTACTTC
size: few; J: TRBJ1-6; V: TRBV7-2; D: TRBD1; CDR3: CASEAGGFRSPLHF; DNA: TGTGCCAGCGAGGCAGGGGGCTTCCGGTCACCCCTCCACTTT
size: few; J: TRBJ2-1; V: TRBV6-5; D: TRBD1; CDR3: CASSRQGGQQFF; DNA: TGTGCCAGCAGTCGACAGGGGGGACAGCAGTTCTTC
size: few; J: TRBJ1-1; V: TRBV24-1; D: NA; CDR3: CATSDSGRGARTEAFF; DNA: TGTGCCACCAGTGATTCGGGGAGGGGGGCGCGAACTGAAGCTTTCTTT
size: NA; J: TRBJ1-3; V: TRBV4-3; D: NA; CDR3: CASSQELGNTIYF; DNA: TGCGCCAGCAGCCAAGAATTGGGAAACACCATATATTTT
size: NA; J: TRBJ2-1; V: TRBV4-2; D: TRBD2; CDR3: CASSSRLAGAYNEQFF; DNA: TGTGCCAGCAGCTCCAGACTAGCGGGGGCCTACAATGAGCAGTTCTTC